This is a list of T cell receptor beta chains from one sample in a study of blood T cell repertoires in COVID-19. TCRdb's copy holds only in-frame clones and misses some; the assay was immunoSEQ multiplex PCR. Of over 400,000 clones in the sample, 70% to 90% were seen once. The sequenced sample consisted of peripheral blood. The receptors were sampled from a human donor in a cohort sampled during active COVID-19. Each CDR3 is given without its conserved first and last residue. Each record gives: CDR3 protein, V gene, J gene.

ASSITPGLAGVDEQF,TRBV19,TRBJ2-1
ASSPRGAGKETQY,TRBV4-2,TRBJ2-5
ASSKASSGWSYNEQF,TRBV9,TRBJ2-1
SASSVSGTYEQY,TRBV20-1,TRBJ2-7
ATRGPSVYTEAF,TRBV7-9,TRBJ1-1
ASSPNLGPVDTQY,TRBV5-1,TRBJ2-3
ASSPRTGMSAATEAF,TRBV5-1,TRBJ1-1
ATSDFGRELNNEQF,TRBV24-1,TRBJ2-1
SVEEGRGEAF,TRBV29-1,TRBJ1-1
ASSQMTGSLH,TRBV14,TRBJ1-6
ASSMGQGNSPLH,TRBV27,TRBJ1-6
ASSLSLGGPYEQY,TRBV4-1,TRBJ2-7
ASSVRLAGVDEQF,TRBV27,TRBJ2-1
ASSILDSDTYEQY,TRBV18,TRBJ2-7
ASSQGVQDTEAF,TRBV4-2,TRBJ1-1
ASSLGSSGRADTQY,TRBV7-9,TRBJ2-3
ASSLIMVEDRGSVGANVLT,TRBV28,TRBJ2-6
ASSRTSGSGTDTQY,TRBV5-5,TRBJ2-3
ASSSLAGGSTDTQY,TRBV7-3,TRBJ2-3
ASSLDRGGYT,TRBV6-1,TRBJ1-2
ASSPQQLYEQY,TRBV6-5,TRBJ2-7
ASSRLAGPQETQY,TRBV5-5,TRBJ2-5
ASSLGFTGARGAF,TRBV7-2,TRBJ1-1
ASSPFRTSGRTTSNEQF,TRBV7-3,TRBJ2-1
ASSLGGGGPGELF,TRBV5-8,TRBJ2-2
ASSSGLAGGAGETQY,TRBV5-1,TRBJ2-5
ASRTGVSTLPDRSGYT,TRBV19,TRBJ1-2
SVALTGGDYGYT,TRBV29-1,TRBJ1-2
ASSYLPPTIY,TRBV12-3/TRBV12-4,TRBJ1-3
ASSLSGNSYNEQF,TRBV19,TRBJ2-1
ASIPGQGEIYYSYEQY,TRBV28,TRBJ2-7
ASSLRGLKTNTGELF,TRBV5-6,TRBJ2-2
ASCRDGICGTQY,TRBV21-1,TRBJ2-5
ASSARRQFNEQF,TRBV2,TRBJ2-1
ASSPYGRPQDTQY,TRBV7-9,TRBJ2-3
ASSISGSWTDTQY,TRBV7-2,TRBJ2-3
AWVGALNEKLF,TRBV30,TRBJ1-4
ATRPFGSSGENEQF,TRBV15,TRBJ2-1
ASSSGQIYEQY,TRBV5-1,TRBJ2-7
ASSLAPGYGYT,TRBV7-9,TRBJ1-2
SVAVRGTEETQY,TRBV29-1,TRBJ2-5
ASSIRGQGAPYEQY,TRBV19,TRBJ2-7
ATSSRTYGQGGYYEQY,TRBV15,TRBJ2-7
ASSLNRGQETQY,TRBV13,TRBJ2-5
SVEEGRGSLRAF,TRBV29-1,TRBJ1-1
ASSFPPHGQDDSGANVLT,TRBV5-1,TRBJ2-6
ASSQDLLEGGKRGSSYEQY,TRBV4-2,TRBJ2-7
ASRRGGTGNTGELF,TRBV19,TRBJ2-2
ASSLGKEGASEQY,TRBV5-1,TRBJ2-7
ASSLRQASTDTQY,TRBV7-2,TRBJ2-3
ASGRGTPTNYGYT,TRBV28,TRBJ1-2
ASSYHSGRGLAGELF,TRBV6-2/TRBV6-3,TRBJ2-2
ASSPTGEVHEQY,TRBV18,TRBJ2-7
ASRIGDTSYNEQF,TRBV28,TRBJ2-1
ASSRQGAGELF,TRBV7-9,TRBJ2-2